A selection of T cell receptor beta chains follows, all from one sample in a study of blood T cell repertoires in COVID-19. TCRdb keeps only in-frame clones here, not all; method: immunoSEQ multiplex PCR. Among over 150,000 clones, approximately 80% were seen once, and the ten largest hold over 10%. Input material: peripheral blood. These receptors were obtained from a woman aged 55-70 years with COVID-19, enrolled during active disease. CDR3s include the opening cysteine and the closing phenylalanine or tryptophan. The D gene is left open where the match is weak. Part of the rows lack a size; the others show once, few, many or a class for expanded clones.

CDR3 length,D gene,J gene,V gene,clone size,CDR3 protein,CDR3 DNA
14,NA,TRBJ2-7,TRBV5-1,NA,CASSLAGTNHEQYF,TGCGCCAGCAGCTTGGCGGGAACGAACCACGAGCAGTACTTC
13,NA,TRBJ2-7,TRBV12-5,once,CASGQQGYGEQYF,TGTGCTAGTGGTCAACAGGGATACGGCGAGCAGTACTTC
13,NA,TRBJ1-1,TRBV7-3,once,CASSEQGVTEAFF,TGTGCCAGCAGCGAACAGGGAGTCACTGAAGCTTTCTTT
15,TRBD1,TRBJ1-1,TRBV11-2,NA,CASSLGQGAGTEAFF,TGTGCCAGCAGCTTAGGACAGGGGGCCGGGACTGAAGCTTTCTTT
19,TRBD2,TRBJ2-2,TRBV15,NA,CATSIPGLAGGRGTGELFF,TGTGCCACCAGCATCCCGGGACTAGCGGGAGGGCGGGGCACCGGGGAGCTGTTTTTT
14,TRBD2,TRBJ2-7,TRBV9,NA,CASSGGLAKGEQYF,TGTGCCAGCAGTGGTGGACTAGCGAAGGGCGAGCAGTACTTC
14,NA,TRBJ2-1,TRBV9,NA,CASSVASEAGEQFF,TGTGCCAGCAGCGTAGCTAGCGAGGCCGGTGAGCAGTTCTTC
14,TRBD1,TRBJ1-6,TRBV7-3,NA,CASSRTGGNSPLHF,TGTGCCAGCAGCAGAACAGGGGGCAATTCACCCCTCCACTTT
12,NA,TRBJ2-6,TRBV7-2,NA,CASSLAPDVLTF,TGTGCCAGCAGCTTAGCTCCAGACGTCCTGACTTTC
13,TRBD1,TRBJ1-1,TRBV5-4,once,CASSDRVNTEAFF,TGTGCCAGCAGTGACAGGGTGAACACTGAAGCTTTCTTT
16,TRBD1,TRBJ1-1,TRBV7-6,NA,CASSLAGQGMFTEAFF,TGTGCCAGCAGCTTAGCAGGACAGGGGATGTTTACTGAAGCTTTCTTT
14,NA,TRBJ1-3,TRBV29-1,NA,CSVGQGGLGNTIYF,TGCAGCGTGGGACAAGGGGGTTTAGGAAACACCATATATTTT
17,TRBD2,TRBJ2-3,TRBV5-1,NA,CASSLALLGGRTDTQYF,TGCGCCAGCAGCTTGGCCTTGTTGGGAGGGCGGACAGATACGCAGTATTTT
18,NA,TRBJ1-6,TRBV14,once,CASSQDRAGFREYSPLHF,TGTGCCAGCAGCCAAGATCGGGCGGGATTCAGGGAATATTCACCCCTCCACTTT
14,TRBD2,TRBJ2-1,TRBV29-1,few,CSDTSGRAGSEQFF,TGCAGCGATACTAGCGGGAGGGCCGGGAGTGAGCAGTTCTTC
14,NA,TRBJ1-1,TRBV14,once,CASSQEVRGTEAFF,TGTGCCAGCAGCCAAGAAGTAAGGGGCACTGAAGCTTTCTTT
15,NA,TRBJ1-5,TRBV7-2,few,CASSLAGTTNQPQHF,TGTGCCAGCAGCTTAGCGGGGACAACCAATCAGCCCCAGCATTTT
13,NA,TRBJ1-6,TRBV5-1,NA,CASRGVDGSPLHF,TGCGCCAGTCGCGGGGTCGATGGTTCACCCCTCCACTTT
13,NA,TRBJ2-5,TRBV2,NA,CASSGTVQETQYF,TGTGCCAGCAGTGGGACAGTACAAGAGACCCAGTACTTC
13,NA,TRBJ2-3,TRBV5-4,NA,CASSLGPTDTQYF,TGTGCCAGCAGCCTTGGGCCCACAGATACGCAGTATTTT
14,NA,TRBJ1-1,TRBV7-8,NA,CASSLAGVNTEAFF,TGTGCCAGCAGCTTAGCCGGAGTGAACACTGAAGCTTTCTTT
16,NA,TRBJ1-3,TRBV28,few,CASTSGGAFSGNTIYF,TGTGCCAGCACCTCCGGGGGGGCGTTCTCTGGAAACACCATATATTTT
14,TRBD2,TRBJ2-7,TRBV3-1/TRBV3-2,NA,CASSQGLVPYEQYF,TGTGCCAGCAGCCAGGGACTAGTGCCGTACGAGCAGTACTTC
13,NA,TRBJ2-1,TRBV11-3,NA,CASSLAPSDEQFF,TGTGCCAGCAGCTTGGCCCCTTCTGATGAGCAGTTCTTC
16,NA,TRBJ1-1,TRBV6-6,NA,CASSHPSGVMNTEAFF,TGTGCCAGCAGCCATCCTTCAGGGGTTATGAACACTGAAGCTTTCTTT
14,TRBD1,TRBJ1-5,TRBV2,few,CASVQGASNQPQHF,TGTGCCAGCGTACAGGGGGCGAGCAATCAGCCCCAGCATTTT
14,NA,TRBJ2-2,TRBV19,NA,CASSIVTDTGELFF,TGTGCCAGTAGTATAGTGACAGACACCGGGGAGCTGTTTTTT
16,TRBD2,TRBJ2-5,TRBV5-1,NA,CASSSRASGGGETQYF,TGCGCCAGCAGCTCCCGTGCTAGCGGGGGCGGAGAGACCCAGTACTTC
13,NA,TRBJ1-1,TRBV7-7,NA,CASSLGANTEAFF,TGTGCTAGCAGCTTAGGAGCGAACACTGAAGCTTTCTTT
16,TRBD1,TRBJ1-1,TRBV7-9,few,CASMPTGAPGGTEAFF,TGTGCCAGCATGCCGACAGGGGCGCCTGGGGGCACTGAAGCTTTCTTT
15,TRBD1,TRBJ1-6,TRBV7-8,NA,CASTIQTGGSSPLHF,TGTGCCAGCACCATTCAGACAGGGGGCAGTTCACCCCTCCACTTT
16,NA,TRBJ1-6,TRBV6-1,NA,CASSGGLSSYNSPLHF,TGTGCCAGCAGTGGAGGCTTGAGCTCCTATAATTCACCCCTCCACTTT
13,NA,TRBJ2-5,TRBV5-1,NA,CASTWGRQETQYF,TGCGCCAGCACCTGGGGGAGGCAAGAGACCCAGTACTTC
15,NA,TRBJ1-2,TRBV7-3,many,CASSLLGGSGYGYTF,TGTGCCAGCAGCTTATTGGGGGGGTCCGGCTATGGCTACACCTTC
16,TRBD1,TRBJ1-1,TRBV5-1,few,CASGAGQSIMNTEAFF,TGCGCCAGCGGCGCGGGACAGTCTATTATGAACACTGAAGCTTTCTTT
14,NA,TRBJ2-7,TRBV5-1,few,CASSLASQDYEQYF,TGCGCCAGCAGCTTAGCATCGCAGGACTACGAGCAGTACTTC
15,NA,TRBJ1-1,TRBV19,NA,CASSIRDQANTEAFF,TGTGCCAGTAGTATACGTGATCAGGCGAACACTGAAGCTTTCTTT
13,NA,TRBJ1-2,TRBV6-5,NA,CASSRDTNYGYTF,TGTGCCAGCAGTCGGGACACTAACTATGGCTACACCTTC
13,TRBD1,TRBJ1-2,TRBV6-5,NA,CASWTGGTKSYTF,TGTGCCAGTTGGACAGGGGGAACAAAGAGCTACACCTTC
13,NA,TRBJ2-7,TRBV18,NA,CASSPRTDYEQYF,TGTGCCAGCTCACCACGGACAGATTACGAGCAGTACTTC
14,TRBD2,TRBJ2-1,TRBV20-1,NA,CSASTSGFYNEQFF,TGCAGTGCTAGTACTAGCGGTTTCTACAATGAGCAGTTCTTC
15,TRBD2,TRBJ2-1,TRBV30,NA,CAWTSGGAGYNEQFF,TGTGCCTGGACTAGCGGGGGGGCTGGATACAATGAGCAGTTCTTC
15,TRBD2,TRBJ2-1,TRBV13,NA,CASSFSGGAVNEQFF,TGTGCCAGCAGCTTTAGCGGGGGGGCCGTGAATGAGCAGTTCTTC
15,TRBD2,TRBJ2-1,TRBV27,NA,CASSRAGGVYNEQFF,TGTGCCAGCAGTCGAGCGGGGGGGGTTTACAATGAGCAGTTCTTC
13,NA,TRBJ2-2,TRBV7-3,NA,CASRTTNTGELFF,TGTGCCAGCAGGACAACGAACACCGGGGAGCTGTTTTTT
12,NA,TRBJ2-3,TRBV7-3,NA,CASSPEIDTQYF,TGTGCCAGCAGCCCGGAGATAGATACGCAGTATTTT
12,NA,TRBJ2-7,TRBV6-5,NA,CASSPGVYEQYF,TGTGCCAGCAGCCCAGGGGTCTACGAGCAGTACTTC
13,NA,TRBJ2-2,TRBV5-1,NA,CASSLGGQGELFF,TGCGCCAGCAGCTTGGGCGGACAGGGGGAGCTGTTTTTT